This TCR beta chain was identified during a study of molecular identifiers for immune sequencing clone quantification. Investigators produced naive CD8 libraries from roughly 20,000 to 1,000,000 sorted cells, drawing on 10%, 30% or 50% RNA. Sorting captured naive CD8 T cells as CD8+CD4-CCR7+CD45RA+. MiXCR, applied by TCRdb to the PCR reads, yields one record per CDR3 protein. The sample lists under 650,000 distinct CDR3 sequences, just under 20% seen once, with roughly 0.9% in the top ten. J lost 5 bases, V lost 5 bases, and 10 bases had no gene match. The CDR3 covers 16 residues. Germline CDR1 MRHNA, CDR2 SNTAGT.

The specimen was naive CD8+ T cells from blood, with Jurkat cell RNA spiked in. Noted subset: FACS-sorted CD8+CD4-CCR7+CD45RA+ naive T cells. The TCR comes from a human donor in good health. Some libraries in this study had Jurkat cell RNA spiked in. The V gene is TRBV6-4, the J gene TRBJ2-2, with 8 bases fitting TRBD1. The CDR3 nucleotides read TGTGCCAGCAGTAAAACTTGGACAGGGAGGACCGGGGAGCTGTTTTTT. Translation gives CASSKTWTGRTGELFF.